This TCR beta chain was sequenced during a study of shared clonotypes between healthy human individuals. Assay: immunoSEQ multiplex PCR; the TCRdb copy retains only in-frame clones and omits some. The table records about 700,000 clones, approximately 79% of them present only once. The V gene's germline CDR1 is SGHRS and CDR2 YFSETQ. There are 16 residues in the CDR3. V shed 4 bases and J shed 0 bases, with 14 bases lying between them. The chain has TRBV5-1 and TRBJ1-3; D may be TRBD1 (5 bases). The receptor was isolated from a woman aged 25-40 years in good health. Sequenced: memory CD4+ T cells sorted from blood. Subset meaning: CD45RA-negative fraction. CDR3 coding DNA: TGCGCCAGCAGCCTACAAACACAGGTCTCTGGAAACACCATATATTTT. Its protein is CASSLQTQVSGNTIYF. The full variable domain, its missing parts supplied by reference TRBV5-1 and TRBJ1-3, is KAGVTQTPRYLIKTRGQQVTLSCSPISGHRSVSWYQQTPGQGLQFLFEYFSETQRNKGNFPGRFSGRQFSNSRSEMNVSTLELGDSALYLCASSLQTQVSGNTIYFGEGSWLTVV.